This paragraph covers one T cell receptor beta chain sequence. This entry comes from a study of cytomegalovirus exposure and HLA in healthy donors. PCR employed 60 Vbeta and 13 Jbeta primers. Assay used: immunoSEQ multiplex PCR; TCRdb lists only in-frame clones, some missing. The table lists 130,000 or so clones, approximately 66% of them singletons. V lost 5 bases, J lost 4 bases, and 6 bases stayed unmatched. The CDR3 runs 14 residues. Germline lookup yields CDR1 SNHLY and CDR2 FYNNEI. The sample consisted of PBMCs. The chain links TRBV2 to TRBJ1-2; 8 bases map to TRBD1. The TCR was taken from a woman in her thirties or forties in good health and CMV-seropositive. DNA of the CDR3: TGTGCCAGCAGTCGTGATACAGGGGGCTATGGCTACACCTTC. Translating gives CASSRDTGGYGYTF.